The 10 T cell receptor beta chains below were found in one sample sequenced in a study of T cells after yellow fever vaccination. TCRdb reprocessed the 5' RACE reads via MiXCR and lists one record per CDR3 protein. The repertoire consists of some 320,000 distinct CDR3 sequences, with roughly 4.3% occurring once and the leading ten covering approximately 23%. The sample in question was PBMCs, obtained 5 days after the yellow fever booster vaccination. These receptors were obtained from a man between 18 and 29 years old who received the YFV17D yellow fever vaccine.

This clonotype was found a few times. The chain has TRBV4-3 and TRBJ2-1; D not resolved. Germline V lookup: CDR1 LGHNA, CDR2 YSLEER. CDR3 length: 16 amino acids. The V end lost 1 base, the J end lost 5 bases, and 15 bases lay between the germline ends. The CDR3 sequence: CASSQGSLTHNNEQFF. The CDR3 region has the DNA TGCGCCAGCAGCCAAGGTTCCTTGACTCATAACAATGAGCAGTTCTTC.

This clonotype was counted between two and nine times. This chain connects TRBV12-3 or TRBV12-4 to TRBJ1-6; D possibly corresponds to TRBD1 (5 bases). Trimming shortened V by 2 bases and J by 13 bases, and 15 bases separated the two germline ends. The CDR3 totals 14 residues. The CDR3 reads CASSLQGLGLPLHF. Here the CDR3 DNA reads TGTGCCAGCAGTTTACAGGGTTTGGGGCTTCCCCTCCACTTT.

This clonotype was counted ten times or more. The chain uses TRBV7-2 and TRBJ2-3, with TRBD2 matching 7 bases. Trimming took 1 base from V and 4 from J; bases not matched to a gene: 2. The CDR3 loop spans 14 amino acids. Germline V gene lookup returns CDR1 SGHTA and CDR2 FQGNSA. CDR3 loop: CASSLGGGADTQYF. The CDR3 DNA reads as TGTGCCAGCAGCTTAGGCGGGGGTGCAGATACGCAGTATTTT.

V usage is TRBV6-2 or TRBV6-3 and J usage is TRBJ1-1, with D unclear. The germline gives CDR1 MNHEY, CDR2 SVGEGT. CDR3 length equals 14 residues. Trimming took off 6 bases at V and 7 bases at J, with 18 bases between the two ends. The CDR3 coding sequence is TGTGCCAGCAGCTCGCTTTTGACCGAGAATGAAGCTTTCTTT. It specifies CASSSLLTENEAFF.

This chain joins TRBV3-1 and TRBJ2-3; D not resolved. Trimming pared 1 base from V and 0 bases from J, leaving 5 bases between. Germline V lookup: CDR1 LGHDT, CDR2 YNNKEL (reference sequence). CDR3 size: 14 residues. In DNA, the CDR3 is TGTGCCAGCAGCCAAGGGTCTAGCACAGATACGCAGTATTTT. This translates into CASSQGSSTDTQYF.

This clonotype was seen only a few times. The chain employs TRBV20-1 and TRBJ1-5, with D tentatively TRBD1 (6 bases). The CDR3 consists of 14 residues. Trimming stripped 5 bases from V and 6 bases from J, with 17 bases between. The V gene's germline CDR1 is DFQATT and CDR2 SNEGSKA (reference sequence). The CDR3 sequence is CSAALRGGTQPQHF. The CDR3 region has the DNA TGCAGTGCTGCTTTAAGGGGGGGGACTCAGCCCCAGCATTTT.

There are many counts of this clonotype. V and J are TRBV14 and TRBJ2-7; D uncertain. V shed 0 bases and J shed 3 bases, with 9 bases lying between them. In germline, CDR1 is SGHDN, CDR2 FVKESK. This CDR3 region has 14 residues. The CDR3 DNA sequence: TGTGCCAGCAGCCAAGACGTAGGCGGCTACGAGCAGTACTTC. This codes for CASSQDVGGYEQYF.

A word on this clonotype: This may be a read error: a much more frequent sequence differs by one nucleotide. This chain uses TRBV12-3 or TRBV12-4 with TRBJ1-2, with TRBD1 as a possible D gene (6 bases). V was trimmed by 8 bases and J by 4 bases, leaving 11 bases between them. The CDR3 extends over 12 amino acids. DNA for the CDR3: TGTGCCAGCCGTCCGACAGGCTATGGCTACACCTTC. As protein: CASRPTGYGYTF.

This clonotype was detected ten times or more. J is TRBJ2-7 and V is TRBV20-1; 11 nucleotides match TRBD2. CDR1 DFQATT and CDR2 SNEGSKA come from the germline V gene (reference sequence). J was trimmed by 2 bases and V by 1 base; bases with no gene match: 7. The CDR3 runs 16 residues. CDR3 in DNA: TGCAGTGCTAGAGGACAGGGACTAGCGGTGGCCTACGAGCAGTACGTC. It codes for CSARGQGLAVAYEQYV.

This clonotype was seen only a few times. The CDR3 is CASSEQGGNQPQHF. CDR3 in DNA: TGTGCCAGCAGTGAACAGGGAGGGAATCAGCCCCAGCATTTT. The genes are TRBV2 and TRBJ1-5; D is perhaps TRBD1 (5 bases). From germline, CDR1 is SNHLY and CDR2 FYNNEI. Trimming took 2 bases from V and 4 from J, leaving 9 bases between them. This CDR3 spans 14 amino acids. Full variable domain (remainder filled in from reference TRBV2 and TRBJ1-5): EPEVTQTPSHQVTQMGQEVILRCVPISNHLYFYWYRQILGQKVEFLVSFYNNEISEKSEIFDDQFSVERPDGSNFTLKIRSTKLEDSAMYFCASSEQGGNQPQHFGDGTRLSIL.